These T cell receptor beta chains were read from a single sample in a study of human T cells and chemical hapten exposure. Each CDR3 protein is one row after TCRdb ran MiXCR on the RACE reads. The repertoire has 70,000 to 90,000 distinct CDR3 sequences, under 14% of them found once; the top ten carry roughly 3.7%. Sequencing used whole blood, obtained in connection with sensitization to the hapten diphenylcyclopropenone (DPC). Receptors originate from a woman in her fifties or sixties with alopecia areata. Some clones in this sample may be carry-over from other donors' samples. Both conserved end residues are part of each CDR3. Fields, in order: D gene, CDR3 length, J gene, V gene, clone size, CDR3 DNA, CDR3 protein. A D gene is named only where the DNA matches it firmly. A row's size may be missing; if present it is once, few, many or a size class.

>NA|16|TRBJ2-1|TRBV5-1|few
TGCGCCAGCAGCTTGGCCGACCTTGCAACCTACAATGAGCAGTTCTTC
CASSLADLATYNEQFF
>NA|14|TRBJ2-1|TRBV6-2/TRBV6-3|NA
TGTGTCAGCAGCGCAGGGATTTCCTACAATGAGCAGTTCTTC
CVSSAGISYNEQFF
>NA|14|TRBJ2-1|TRBV20-1|few
TGCAGTGCTAGAGGGGACCAAGTTTACAATGAGCAGTTCTTC
CSARGDQVYNEQFF
>NA|15|TRBJ1-2|TRBV12-3/TRBV12-4|few
TGTGCCAGCAGCCTAGGGGGGCACCGGAGCTATGGCTACACCTTC
CASSLGGHRSYGYTF
>TRBD2|16|TRBJ2-2|TRBV5-1|many
TGCGCCAGCAGCCTGGGTAGCGGGACAAACACCGGGGAGCTGTTTTTT
CASSLGSGTNTGELFF
>TRBD1|15|TRBJ1-5|TRBV18|few
TGTGCCAGCCGCGCCGGGGACAGGGGGTATCAGCCCCAGCATTTT
CASRAGDRGYQPQHF
>TRBD1|15|TRBJ1-1|TRBV2|NA
TGTGCCAGCAGTAGCCGGGACAGCATGAACACTGAAGCTTTCTTT
CASSSRDSMNTEAFF
>TRBD2|15|TRBJ2-1|TRBV11-2|few
TGTGCCAGCACCGCTAGCGGGAGTGTGTGGAATGAGCAGTTCTTC
CASTASGSVWNEQFF
>TRBD2|14|TRBJ2-3|TRBV19|few
TGTGCCAGTAAGGGACTAGCGAGGGGAGATACGCAGTATTTT
CASKGLARGDTQYF
>TRBD2|14|TRBJ2-7|TRBV11-3|few
TGTGCCAGCAGCCGTGCGGGGAGGGCCAACGAGCAGTACTTC
CASSRAGRANEQYF
>TRBD1|13|TRBJ2-7|TRBV29-1|many
TGCAGCGTTCAAAAGGGACAGGGGTCCGAGCAGTACTTC
CSVQKGQGSEQYF
>NA|13|TRBJ2-7|TRBV30|NA
TGTGCCTGGAGTCGACAGGACTTAGGGGAGCAGTACTTC
CAWSRQDLGEQYF
>NA|14|TRBJ1-5|TRBV6-2/TRBV6-3|many
TGTGCCAGCAGGCCTGGGGGGCAAGACCAGCCCCAGCATTTT
CASRPGGQDQPQHF
>TRBD1|16|TRBJ1-5|TRBV11-2|many
TGTGCCAGCAGCTTTACTGGGACAGGGCGAAATCAGCCCCAGCATTTT
CASSFTGTGRNQPQHF
>NA|12|TRBJ2-1|TRBV29-1|NA
TGCAGCCACGCGACTAGTCGGCCTGAGCAGTTCTTC
CSHATSRPEQFF
>TRBD1|15|TRBJ2-5|TRBV20-1|few
TGCAGTGCTAGGGGAGACAGGGGAGTGGGGGAGACCCAGTACTTC
CSARGDRGVGETQYF
>NA|12|TRBJ1-1|TRBV18|many
TGTGCCAGCTCACCAGGGCACACTGAAGCTTTCTTT
CASSPGHTEAFF
>TRBD1|14|TRBJ1-1|TRBV12-3/TRBV12-4|many
TGTGCCAGCAGTTTAGGACAGGGGAGGACTGAAGCTTTCTTT
CASSLGQGRTEAFF
>NA|12|TRBJ2-1|TRBV7-9|many
TGTGCCAGCAGCTTAGCGGGTGGGAGTGAGTTCTTC
CASSLAGGSEFF
>NA|15|TRBJ1-5|TRBV7-2|many
TGTGCCAGCAGCTTAGATGGGGGCTCCAATCAGCCCCAGCATTTT
CASSLDGGSNQPQHF
>TRBD2|15|TRBJ2-7|TRBV20-1|many
TGCAGTGCTAGTGGACTAGCGGGAGTCTCCTACGAGCAGTACTTC
CSASGLAGVSYEQYF
>NA|15|TRBJ2-7|TRBV3-1|many
TGTGCCAGCAGCCAAGGGCCCTCGAGCCCCTACGAGCAGTACTTC
CASSQGPSSPYEQYF
>NA|11|TRBJ1-1|TRBV28|NA
TGTGCCAGCAGTTCCATAACTGAAGCTTTCTTT
CASSSITEAFF
>NA|15|TRBJ2-1|TRBV7-6|once
TGTGTCAGCAGCTTAGGGCGGGGTCCCCTCAATGAGCAGTTCTTC
CVSSLGRGPLNEQFF
>TRBD1|18|TRBJ2-1|TRBV24-1|many
TGTGCCACCAGTGATCCAGATCCCAGGGGGCCGACCTACAATGAGCAGTTCTTC
CATSDPDPRGPTYNEQFF
>TRBD1|14|TRBJ1-1|TRBV27|NA
TGTGCCAGCAGCCAGGGGGGGAAAAACACTGAAGCTTTCTTT
CASSQGGKNTEAFF
>TRBD1|13|TRBJ1-1|TRBV7-8|NA
TGTGCCAGCAGCTGGGACAGTAACACTGAAGCTTTCTTT
CASSWDSNTEAFF
>NA|13|TRBJ2-7|TRBV14|NA
TGTGCCAGCAGAAAGGACAGCTCCTACGAGCAGTACTTC
CASRKDSSYEQYF
>TRBD2|15|TRBJ2-7|TRBV7-9|many
TGTGCCAGCAGCCGCGGGACTAGCAGCTCCTACGAGCAGTACTTC
CASSRGTSSSYEQYF